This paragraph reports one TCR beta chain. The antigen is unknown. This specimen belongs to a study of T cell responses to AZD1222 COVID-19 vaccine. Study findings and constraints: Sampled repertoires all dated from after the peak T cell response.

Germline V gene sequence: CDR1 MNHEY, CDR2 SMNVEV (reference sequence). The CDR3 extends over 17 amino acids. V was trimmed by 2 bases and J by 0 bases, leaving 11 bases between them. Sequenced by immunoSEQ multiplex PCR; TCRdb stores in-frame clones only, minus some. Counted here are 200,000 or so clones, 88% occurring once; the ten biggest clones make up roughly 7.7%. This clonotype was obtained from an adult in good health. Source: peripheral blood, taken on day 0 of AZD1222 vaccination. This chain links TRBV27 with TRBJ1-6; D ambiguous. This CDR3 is CASSLDGRSSYNSPLHF. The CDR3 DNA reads TGTGCCAGCAGTTTAGATGGCAGGAGCTCCTATAATTCACCCCTCCACTTT.